Below, one T cell receptor beta chain is given with its context. This CDR3 has 15 amino acids. The V segment lost 6 bases and the J segment 5 bases; nucleotides outside the gene matches: 10. CDR1 MNHNS and CDR2 SASEGT come from the germline V gene. These data are taken from a study of cytomegalovirus exposure and HLA in healthy donors. The study ran its PCR with 60 Vbeta and 13 Jbeta primers. Assay: immunoSEQ multiplex PCR; the TCRdb copy retains only in-frame clones and omits some. The data show 130,000 or so clones, roughly 82% seen once. The source material was PBMCs. This sequence was found in a man aged 18 to 30 in good health and CMV-seropositive. The chain uses TRBV6-1 and TRBJ1-1; 9 nucleotides agree with TRBD1. CDR3 sequence (DNA): TGTGCCAGCAGCCCAACCGTGGGGACAGGGACTGAAGCTTTCTTT. Translation: CASSPTVGTGTEAFF.